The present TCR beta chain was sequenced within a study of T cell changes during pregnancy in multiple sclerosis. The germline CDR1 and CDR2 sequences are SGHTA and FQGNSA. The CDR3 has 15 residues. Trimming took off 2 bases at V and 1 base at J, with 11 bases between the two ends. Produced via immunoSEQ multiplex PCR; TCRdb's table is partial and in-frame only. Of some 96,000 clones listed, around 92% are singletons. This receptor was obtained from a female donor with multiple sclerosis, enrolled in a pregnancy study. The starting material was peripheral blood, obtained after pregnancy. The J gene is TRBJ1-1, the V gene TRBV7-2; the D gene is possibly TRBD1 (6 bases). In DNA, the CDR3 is TGTGCCAGCAGCTTACAGGGGACGGCGAACACTGAAGCTTTCTTT. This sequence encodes CASSLQGTANTEAFF. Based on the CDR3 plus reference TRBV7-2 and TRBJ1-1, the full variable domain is GAGVSQSPSNKVTEKGKDVELRCDPISGHTALYWYRQSLGQGLEFLIYFQGNSAPDKSGLPSDRFSAERTGGSVSTLTIQRTQQEDSAVYLCASSLQGTANTEAFFGQGTRLTVV.